The 32 T cell receptor beta chains presented below share a single source sample, sequenced in a study of CD8+ T cells in alopecia areata. Alopecia areata patients had lesional scalp punch biopsies and peripheral blood taken from them. cDNA reverse transcribed from extracted RNA served as the sequencing template. Using immunoSEQ multiplex PCR, the repertoire was profiled, and TCRdb retains in-frame clones only, with some absent. This sample has about 20,000 clones; about 59% occur once, and the top ten carry more than 6%. This material consisted of skin, taken at week 0. These receptors were taken from a human donor with alopecia areata.

In the case of this clone: One junction end disagrees with the germline gene, perhaps due to a read error. V usage is TRBV7-9 and J usage is TRBJ1-2; D gene uncertain. CDR3 length: 14 residues. Germline assignment: CDR1 SEHNR and CDR2 FQNEAQ (reference sequence). The CDR3 DNA is TGTGCCAGCAGCTTAGGCCCCGAGGTCTATGGCTACGCCTTC. It yields the protein CASSLGPEVYGYAF.

The genes are TRBV7-6 and TRBJ2-1; 7 positions match TRBD2. V dropped 7 bases and J dropped 6; count of bases not matched to a gene: 12. The CDR3 sequence is 15 residues long. Per the germline V gene, CDR1 is SGHVS and CDR2 is FNYEAQ. The chain's CDR3 is CASNRETGGRNEQFF. CDR3 nucleotide sequence: TGTGCCAGCAACCGGGAGACGGGGGGTCGCAATGAGCAGTTCTTC.

Worth noting for this clone: Other nucleotide sequences in the sample specify the same CDR3. This rearrangement joins TRBV13 to TRBJ2-2; TRBD2 might be the D (5 bases). This CDR3 is built from 16 residues. CDR1 is PRHDT, CDR2 FYEKMQ, per germline (reference sequence). V was pared by 0 bases and J by 4 bases, with 12 bases between. The CDR3 DNA sequence: TGTGCCAGCAGCTTAGGCCAAGGAGGAGGCACCGGGGAGCTGTTTTTT. The encoded protein is CASSLGQGGGTGELFF.

The CDR3 DNA sequence: TGTGCCAGTAGTATAGAGGGGCACAGGGAGAGTAGTGGCTACACCTTC. Amino acid sequence: CASSIEGHRESSGYTF. The rearrangement uses TRBV19 and TRBJ1-2; perhaps TRBD1 as D (6 bases). The CDR3 covers 16 residues. The germline gives CDR1 LNHDA, CDR2 SQIVND (reference sequence). V was cut by 0 bases and J by 7 bases, with 18 bases left in between.

The chain links TRBV7-2 to TRBJ1-1; D is uncertain. There are 13 residues in the CDR3. CDR1 SGHTA and CDR2 FQGNSA come from the germline V gene. Trimming stripped 4 bases from V and 5 bases from J, with 11 bases between. The CDR3 protein is CASSSPGETEAFF. The CDR3 nucleotides are TGTGCCAGCAGCTCCCCGGGAGAGACTGAAGCTTTCTTT.

The rearrangement joins TRBV7-9 to TRBJ2-1; 13 positions agree with TRBD2. The V gene's germline CDR1 is SEHNR and CDR2 FQNEAQ (reference sequence). This CDR3 comprises 11 residues. After removal of 11 bases from V and 10 bases from J, the junction contained 2 bases not matched to a gene. The CDR3 loop reads CAGTSGDEQFF. The CDR3 nucleotides read TGTGCCGGGACTAGCGGGGACGAGCAGTTCTTC.

This clone showed up just a few times. The chain combines TRBV9 with TRBJ2-1; 9 nucleotides match TRBD1. The germline gives CDR1 SGDLS, CDR2 YYNGEE. The CDR3 loop spans 16 amino acids. Losses at the gene ends were 3 bases for V and 2 bases for J; bases not matched to a gene: 6. The CDR3 loop reads CASSAAGQGTYNEQFF. In nucleotides, the CDR3 is TGTGCCAGCAGCGCGGCTGGACAGGGGACCTACAATGAGCAGTTCTTC.

V is TRBV11-2 and J is TRBJ2-7, with D perhaps TRBD1 (6 bases). The germline gives CDR1 SGHAT, CDR2 FQNNGV. The CDR3 covers 14 residues. Between the trimmed V and J ends, which lost 3 bases and 5 bases, there was a span of 14 bases. This chain's CDR3 is CASSFQIQGNEQYF. CDR3 sequence (DNA): TGTGCCAGCAGCTTTCAAATACAGGGTAACGAGCAGTACTTC.

The CDR3 loop is CASSLSFPGNSPLHF. CDR3 in DNA: TGTGCCAGCAGCTTAAGTTTCCCCGGGAATTCACCCCTCCACTTT. This sequence joins TRBV7-2 and TRBJ1-6; D not resolved. Germline CDR1 reads SGHTA; CDR2 reads FQGNSA. Trimming pared 2 bases from V and 7 bases from J, leaving 12 bases between. This CDR3 is built from 15 residues.

The genes are TRBV5-1 and TRBJ2-2; D is undetermined. Trimming stripped 0 bases from V and 0 bases from J, with 6 bases between. This CDR3 contains 15 residues. Per the germline V gene, CDR1 is SGHRS and CDR2 is YFSETQ. The DNA of the CDR3 is TGCGCCAGCAGCTTGGGACGCTCGAACACCGGGGAGCTGTTTTTT. Amino acids: CASSLGRSNTGELFF.

The sample holds one count of this clone. The chain has TRBV6-6 and TRBJ2-1; no reliable D call. The CDR3 consists of 13 residues. The germline V gene encodes CDR1 MNHNY and CDR2 SVGAGI (reference sequence). V lost 2 bases and J lost 4, with 6 bases in between. The DNA of the CDR3 is TGTGCCAGCAGTTACGTGGGGTACAATGAGCAGTTCTTC. Translation: CASSYVGYNEQFF.

V gene TRBV5-5 combines with J gene TRBJ2-2; TRBD2 might be the D (6 bases). This CDR3 region has 17 residues. Germline lookup yields CDR1 SGHKS and CDR2 YYEKEE (reference sequence). The V end was cut by 3 bases, the J end by 0 bases, with 15 bases between. Here the CDR3 reads CASSSPEGGTNTGELFF. In DNA, the CDR3 is TGTGCCAGCAGCTCCCCCGAGGGAGGAACGAACACCGGGGAGCTGTTTTTT.

The V and J genes are TRBV6-5 and TRBJ1-5, with no clear D. The CDR3 length is 12 residues. Germline V gene sequence: CDR1 MNHEY, CDR2 SVGAGI. The V end was cut by 2 bases, the J end by 9 bases, with 8 bases between. CDR3 DNA: TGTGCCAGCAGTTACCCAGGAGGGCCCCAGCATTTT. It yields the protein CASSYPGGPQHF.

The genes are TRBV27 and TRBJ1-1; the D is unclear. CDR1 is MNHEY, CDR2 SMNVEV, per germline (reference sequence). V shed 3 bases and J shed 8 bases, with 16 bases lying between them. CDR3 length: 14 residues. The CDR3 bases are TGTGCCAGCAGTTTCCTCCCCGTGGGTTCCGAAGCTTTCTTT. Its protein product is CASSFLPVGSEAFF.

This clone was seen a handful of times. The sample holds other DNA sequences that translate to the same CDR3. This chain connects TRBV2 to TRBJ2-3; 7 bases line up with TRBD1. V lost 7 bases to trimming and J lost 2 bases; unmatched junction nucleotides: 12. The CDR3 spans 16 residues. CDR1 SNHLY and CDR2 FYNNEI come from the germline V gene. The CDR3 spells CASTGQHNKITDTQYF. The CDR3 nucleotides read TGTGCCAGCACGGGACAGCATAATAAAATCACAGATACGCAGTATTTT.

The chain employs TRBV9 and TRBJ2-2; a possible D gene is TRBD1 (5 bases). The germline CDR1 and CDR2 sequences are SGDLS and YYNGEE. The CDR3 extends over 12 amino acids. Between the trimmed V and J ends, which lost 8 bases and 2 bases, there was a span of 7 bases. CDR3 in DNA: TGTGCCAGTGGGGCCAACACCGGGGAGCTGTTTTTT. Protein product: CASGANTGELFF.

CDR3 in DNA: TGTGCCAGTAGTGTTAGGTATGACTACGAGCAGTACTTC. Translating it yields CASSVRYDYEQYF. The chain recombines TRBV19 with TRBJ2-7; D is ambiguous. This CDR3 is 13 amino acids long. The V and J ends lost 5 bases and 3 bases respectively, with 11 bases between them. Germline-derived CDR1 and CDR2 are LNHDA and SQIVND (reference sequence).

The chain joins TRBV7-2 to TRBJ2-7; D gene uncertain. The CDR3 has 12 amino acids. The germline gives CDR1 SGHTA, CDR2 FQGNSA. The ends were cut back, 1 base at V and 7 bases at J, with 8 bases in the middle. CDR3 DNA sequence: TGTGCCAGCAGCTTAGGGAGTTGGGAGCAGTACTTC. This translates into CASSLGSWEQYF. Full variable domain (rest looked up from reference TRBV7-2 and TRBJ2-7): GAGVSQSPSNKVTEKGKDVELRCDPISGHTALYWYRQSLGQGLEFLIYFQGNSAPDKSGLPSDRFSAERTGGSVSTLTIQRTQQEDSAVYLCASSLGSWEQYFGPGTRLTVT.

The V call is TRBV4-3, the J call TRBJ2-5, with 10 bases identical to TRBD2. The CDR3 contains 18 residues. Looked up from germline, CDR1 is LGHNA and CDR2 is YSLEER. V dropped 1 base and J dropped 4; count of bases not matched to a gene: 12. Here the CDR3 reads CASSQVVAGGHLGETQYF. The CDR3 region has the DNA TGCGCCAGCAGCCAAGTAGTAGCGGGGGGACATCTCGGAGAGACCCAGTACTTC.

The rearrangement links TRBV28 to TRBJ2-1; 14 bases match TRBD2. Germline V lookup: CDR1 MDHEN, CDR2 SYDVKM. CDR3 length: 17 residues. Trimming removed 5 bases from V and 6 bases from J; junction bases left unmatched: 9. Written as DNA, the CDR3 is TGTGCCAGCAGTCAAAACACCGGGACTAGCGGGGGCAATGAGCAGTTCTTC. Translation: CASSQNTGTSGGNEQFF. Filled out from reference TRBV28 and TRBJ2-1, the complete variable domain reads DVKVTQSSRYLVKRTGEKVFLECVQDMDHENMFWYRQDPGLGLRLIYFSYDVKMKEKGDIPEGYSVSREKKERFSLILESASTNQTSMYLCASSQNTGTSGGNEQFFGPGTRLTVL.

The V and J genes are TRBV5-1 and TRBJ2-3; D tentatively fits TRBD1 or TRBD2 (5 bases each). V lost 1 base, J lost 2 bases, and 11 bases lay in between. Germline lookup yields CDR1 SGHRS and CDR2 YFSETQ. The CDR3 consists of 15 residues. CDR3: CASSLTGTYTDTQYF. For the CDR3, the DNA is TGCGCCAGCAGCTTGACCGGGACGTACACAGATACGCAGTATTTT.

The chain is built from TRBV7-2 and TRBJ1-2; D uncertain. This CDR3 is built from 13 residues. The germline V and J ends were trimmed by 4 bases and 4 bases, with 10 bases remaining between them. Germline lookup yields CDR1 SGHTA and CDR2 FQGNSA. CDR3 sequence reads: CASSSGMAYGYTF. The DNA of the CDR3 is TGTGCCAGCAGCTCCGGGATGGCCTATGGCTACACCTTC.

The genes are TRBV4-1 and TRBJ1-6, with 7 bases aligning to TRBD1. CDR1 and CDR2 from the germline V gene are MGHRA and YSYEKL. This CDR3 spans 18 amino acids. Trimming cost V 0 bases and J 0 bases; bases outside gene matches: 5. The CDR3 DNA sequence: TGCGCCAGCAGCCAAGATCAGGGGGGCGGCTCCTATAATTCACCCCTCCACTTT. Translating gives CASSQDQGGGSYNSPLHF.

The rearrangement links TRBV5-4 to TRBJ2-3; D uncertain. Germline V gives CDR1 SGHNT, CDR2 YYREEE (reference sequence). V was trimmed by 4 bases and J by 6 bases, leaving 6 bases between them. The CDR3 loop spans 11 amino acids. CDR3 bases: TGTGCCAGCAGCCCTGGTGATACGCAGTATTTT. This codes for CASSPGDTQYF.

The chain recombines TRBV2 with TRBJ2-7, with D perhaps matching TRBD1 (5 bases). The CDR3 runs 12 residues. Germline CDR1 is SNHLY and CDR2 is FYNNEI. The germline V and J ends were trimmed by 7 bases and 3 bases, with 10 bases remaining between them. In nucleotides, the CDR3 is TGTGCCAGCACCCCAGGGAACTACGAGCAGTACTTC. It yields the protein CASTPGNYEQYF.

The chain couples TRBV6-1 to TRBJ1-2; D gene ambiguous. CDR1 MNHNS and CDR2 SASEGT come from the germline V gene. CDR3 length: 14 residues. V gave up 1 base and J gave up 4 bases, with 10 bases separating them. DNA for the CDR3: TGTGCCAGCAGTGAAGGGTTGAAAGTCTATGGCTACACCTTC. Protein sequence: CASSEGLKVYGYTF.

In this sample, this clone turned up a few times. The CDR3 region has the DNA TGCGCCAGCAGCCAAACCGCCTCATCCAGCGGCTACGAGCAGTACTTC. Translating it yields CASSQTASSSGYEQYF. The chain has TRBV4-1 and TRBJ2-5; D is possibly TRBD2 (5 bases). With the DNA end fitting TRBJ2-7 better, the J assignment may be wrong. CDR1 is MGHRA, CDR2 YSYEKL, per germline. This CDR3 is 16 amino acids long.

The chain is built from TRBV9 and TRBJ1-5; D gene unclear. The CDR3 consists of 13 residues. The V end was cut by 3 bases, the J end by 3 bases, with 7 bases between. Germline CDR1 reads SGDLS; CDR2 reads YYNGEE. The CDR3 bases are TGTGCCAGCAGCGCCTGGGCCAATCAGCCCCAGCATTTT. It specifies CASSAWANQPQHF.

V and J are TRBV4-2 and TRBJ2-1; 9 bases fit TRBD2. CDR3 size: 18 residues. Looked up from germline, CDR1 is LGHNA and CDR2 is YNFKEQ. J gave up 3 bases and V 6 bases, and 15 bases lay outside the gene matches. The CDR3 loop is CASSERLLASGVYNEQFF. CDR3 nucleotides: TGTGCCAGCAGTGAACGGTTATTGGCTAGCGGGGTCTACAATGAGCAGTTCTTC.

The chain uses TRBV21-1 and TRBJ2-1; TRBD2 is the table's D call, not checked against the DNA. TRBV21-1 is termed a pseudogene. This CDR3 has 17 residues. The CDR3 nucleotides are TGTGCCAGCAGCAAAGCCGTGACTGACCTTGCCTACAATGAGCAGTTCTTC. It specifies CASSKAVTDLAYNEQFF.

This clone has only a few counts. This chain links TRBV6-5 with TRBJ1-4; D may be TRBD1 (6 bases). The CDR3 runs to 14 residues. CDR1 is MNHEY, CDR2 SVGAGI, per germline. V was shortened by 2 bases and J by 8 bases, with 12 bases between the two germline ends. The CDR3 here is CASSYGGAREKLFF. In nucleotides, the CDR3 is TGTGCCAGCAGTTACGGGGGCGCGAGGGAAAAACTGTTTTTT.

This clone was seen just once. The chain carries TRBV6-6 and TRBJ1-5, with D unclear. CDR3 length: 13 amino acids. CDR1 and CDR2 (germline): MNHNY, SVGAGI (reference sequence). V gave up 7 bases and J gave up 4 bases, with 11 bases separating them. CDR3 amino acids: CASTALVNQPQHF. Here the CDR3 DNA reads TGTGCCAGCACCGCCTTGGTGAATCAGCCCCAGCATTTT.